These 8 T cell receptor beta chains were sequenced from one sample in a study of T cell repertoires in cytomegalovirus infection. TCRdb recomputed calls from the reads with MiXCR, one row per CDR3 protein. The repertoire has around 540,000 distinct CDR3 sequences, around a third of them found once; the top ten carry 17%. These receptors are not linked to any known antigen. Sample: cultured PBMCs, taken from culture after CMV antigen stimulation. These TCRs come from a human donor in good health (CMV status not recorded). Some clones in this sample may be carry-over from other donors' samples.

The chain recombines TRBV7-8 with TRBJ2-7, with a weak D call TRBD2 (6 bases). Germline-derived CDR1 and CDR2 are SGHVS and FQNEAQ. The CDR3 loop spans 15 amino acids. Trimming took 4 bases from V and 6 from J, leaving 19 bases between them. CDR3 in amino acids: CASSSRLGTAIEQYV. CDR3 nucleotides: TGTGCCAGCAGCTCGAGACTAGGGACGGCAATCGAGCAGTACGTC.

This clonotype was found a few times. The chain combines TRBV12-3 or TRBV12-4 with TRBJ2-7; TRBD1 agrees at 8 bases. After removal of 5 bases from V and 6 bases from J, the junction contained 9 bases not matched to a gene. There are 14 residues in the CDR3. CDR3: CASSADQQGGEQYF. CDR3 DNA sequence: TGTGCCAGCAGTGCAGACCAACAGGGGGGCGAGCAGTACTTC.

This clonotype was seen only a few times. The chain is built from TRBV7-2 and TRBJ1-2; possible D gene TRBD1, 6 bases. The CDR3 runs 13 residues. Germline V lookup: CDR1 SGHTA, CDR2 FQGNSA. Trimming removed 5 bases at V and 5 bases at J, with 12 bases between. DNA for the CDR3: TGTGCCAGCAGCCCCCCCGGACAGTATGGCTACACCTTC. This gives the protein CASSPPGQYGYTF.

The J gene is TRBJ2-3, the V gene TRBV19; TRBD2 matches at 9 bases. V lost 5 bases, J lost 10 bases, and 10 bases stayed unmatched. Germline V gene lookup returns CDR1 LNHDA and CDR2 SQIVND (reference sequence). The CDR3 sequence is 14 residues long. The CDR3 DNA sequence: TGTGCCAGTAGTGCCTCCGGGACTAGCTTTTCGCAGTATTTT. Residues: CASSASGTSFSQYF.

The chain recombines TRBV6-5 with TRBJ2-3; a possible D gene is TRBD1 (6 bases). CDR1 is MNHEY, CDR2 SVGAGI, per germline. Trimming removed 5 bases at V and 6 bases at J, with 18 bases between. The CDR3 has 15 amino acids. In nucleotides, the CDR3 is TGTGCCAGCAGTCCCACCGGGACATTAGCCGATACGCAGTATTTT. This encodes CASSPTGTLADTQYF.

The chain carries TRBV27 and TRBJ1-1; D is perhaps TRBD1 (5 bases). The CDR3 extends over 16 amino acids. The germline V gene encodes CDR1 MNHEY and CDR2 SMNVEV (reference sequence). V dropped 5 bases and J dropped 1 base, with 17 bases sitting between them. The CDR3 DNA follows: TGTGCCAGCAGTGTACAACCGGGACGGACGAACACTGAAGCTTTCTTT. Protein: CASSVQPGRTNTEAFF.

The V and J genes are TRBV24-1 and TRBJ2-1; 13 bases agree with TRBD2. V gave up 4 bases and J gave up 7 bases; unmatched junction bases: 6. The length of the CDR3 is 16 residues. Germline-derived CDR1 and CDR2 are KGHDR and SFDVKD. The CDR3: CATSEPTSGRGNEQFF. The CDR3 nucleotides read TGTGCCACCAGTGAACCTACTAGCGGGAGGGGAAATGAGCAGTTCTTC.

This clonotype was seen ten or more times. The rearrangement links TRBV7-9 to TRBJ1-1; 9 bases agree with TRBD1. CDR1 and CDR2 from the germline V gene are SEHNR and FQNEAQ (reference sequence). The CDR3 contains 16 residues. With V trimmed by 5 bases and J by 1 base, 8 bases remained unmatched. The CDR3 region is CASSPTPGQGNTEAFF. For the CDR3, the DNA is TGTGCCAGCAGCCCCACTCCGGGACAGGGGAACACTGAAGCTTTCTTT.